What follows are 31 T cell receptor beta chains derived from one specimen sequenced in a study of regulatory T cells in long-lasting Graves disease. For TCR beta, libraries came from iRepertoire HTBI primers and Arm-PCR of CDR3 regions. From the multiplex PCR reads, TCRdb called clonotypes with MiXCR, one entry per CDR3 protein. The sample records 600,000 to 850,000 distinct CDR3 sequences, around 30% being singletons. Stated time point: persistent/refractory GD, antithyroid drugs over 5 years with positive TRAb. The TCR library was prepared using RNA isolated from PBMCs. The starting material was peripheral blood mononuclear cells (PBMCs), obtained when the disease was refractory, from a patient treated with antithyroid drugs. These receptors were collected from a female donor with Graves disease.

The chain's CDR3 is CASLAGGQPQHF. DNA for the CDR3: TGTGCCAGCCTGGCAGGGGGACAGCCCCAGCATTTT. V is TRBV28 and J is TRBJ1-5; the match to TRBD1 covers 7 bases. The CDR3 extends over 12 amino acids. Germline lookup yields CDR1 MDHEN and CDR2 SYDVKM. After removal of 8 bases from V and 7 bases from J, the junction contained 5 bases not matched to a gene. Filled out from reference TRBV28 and TRBJ1-5, the complete variable domain reads DVKVTQSSRYLVKRTGEKVFLECVQDMDHENMFWYRQDPGLGLRLIYFSYDVKMKEKGDIPEGYSVSREKKERFSLILESASTNQTSMYLCASLAGGQPQHFGDGTRLSIL.

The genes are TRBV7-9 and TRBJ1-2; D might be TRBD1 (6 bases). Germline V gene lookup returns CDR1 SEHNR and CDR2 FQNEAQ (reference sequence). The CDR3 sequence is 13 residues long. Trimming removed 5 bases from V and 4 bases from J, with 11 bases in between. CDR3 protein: CASSTTGLYGYTF. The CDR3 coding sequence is TGTGCCAGCAGCACTACAGGGCTCTATGGCTACACCTTC.

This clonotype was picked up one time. The DNA for the CDR3 is TGTGCCTGGAGCGGGAGGGCCTTCTACGACGAGCAGTACTTC. Translating it yields CAWSGRAFYDEQYF. The chain employs TRBV30 and TRBJ2-7; TRBD2 matches 8 bases. CDR1 and CDR2 from the germline V gene are GTSNPN and SVGIG (reference sequence). V lost 3 bases, J lost 5 bases, and 9 bases stayed unmatched. This CDR3 has 14 amino acids.

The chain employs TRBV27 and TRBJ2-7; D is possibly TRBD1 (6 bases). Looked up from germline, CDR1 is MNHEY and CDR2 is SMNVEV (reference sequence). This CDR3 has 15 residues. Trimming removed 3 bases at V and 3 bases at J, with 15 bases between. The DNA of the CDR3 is TGTGCCAGCAGTTTCCAGGGGTCGGATAGCTACGAGCAGTACTTC. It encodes CASSFQGSDSYEQYF.

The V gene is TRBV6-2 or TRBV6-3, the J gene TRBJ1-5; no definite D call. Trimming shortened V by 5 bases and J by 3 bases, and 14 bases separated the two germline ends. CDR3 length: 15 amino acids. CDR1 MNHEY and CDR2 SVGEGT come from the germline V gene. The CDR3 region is CASSLRGTNNQPQHF. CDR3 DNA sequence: TGTGCCAGCAGTCTCCGGGGAACCAACAATCAGCCCCAGCATTTT.

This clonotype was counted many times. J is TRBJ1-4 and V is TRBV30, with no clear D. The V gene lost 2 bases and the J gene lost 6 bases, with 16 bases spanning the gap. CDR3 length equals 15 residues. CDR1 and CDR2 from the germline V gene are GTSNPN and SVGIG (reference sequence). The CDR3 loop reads CAWSPGRAWDEKLFF. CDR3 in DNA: TGTGCCTGGAGTCCAGGCCGCGCGTGGGATGAAAAACTGTTTTTT.

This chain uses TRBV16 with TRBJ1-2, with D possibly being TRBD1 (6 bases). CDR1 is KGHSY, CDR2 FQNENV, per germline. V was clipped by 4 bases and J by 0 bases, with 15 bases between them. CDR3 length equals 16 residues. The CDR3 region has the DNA TGTGCCAGCAGCCCCAGGGGTAGGAGAGCTAACTATGGCTACACCTTC. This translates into CASSPRGRRANYGYTF.

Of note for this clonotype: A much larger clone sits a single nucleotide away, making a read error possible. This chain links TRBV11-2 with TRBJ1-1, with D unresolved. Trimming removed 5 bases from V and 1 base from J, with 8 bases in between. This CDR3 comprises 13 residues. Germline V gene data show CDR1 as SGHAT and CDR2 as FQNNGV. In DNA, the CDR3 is TGTGCCAGCAGCGCGGACCAGAACACTGAAGCTTTCTTT. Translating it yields CASSADQNTEAFF. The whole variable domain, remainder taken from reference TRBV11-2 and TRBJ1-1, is EAGVAQSPRYKIIEKRQSVAFWCNPISGHATLYWYQQILGQGPKLLIQFQNNGVVDDSQLPKDRFSAERLKGVDSTLKIQPAKLEDSAVYLCASSADQNTEAFFGQGTRLTVV.

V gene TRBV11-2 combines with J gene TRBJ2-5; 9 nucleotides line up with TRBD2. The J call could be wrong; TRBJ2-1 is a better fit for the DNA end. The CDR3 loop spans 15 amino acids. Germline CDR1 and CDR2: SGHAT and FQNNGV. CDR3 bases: TGTGCCAGCAGCTTAGTAGCGGGAGTCTTCAATGAGCAGTTCTTC. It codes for CASSLVAGVFNEQFF.

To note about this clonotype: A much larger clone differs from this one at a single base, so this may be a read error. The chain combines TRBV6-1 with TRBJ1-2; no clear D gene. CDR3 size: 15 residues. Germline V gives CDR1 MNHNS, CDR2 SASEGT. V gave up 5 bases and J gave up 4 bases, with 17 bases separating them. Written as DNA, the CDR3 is TGTGCCAGCAGTACCGGGATGCCTCCTGGCTATGGCTACACCTTC. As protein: CASSTGMPPGYGYTF.

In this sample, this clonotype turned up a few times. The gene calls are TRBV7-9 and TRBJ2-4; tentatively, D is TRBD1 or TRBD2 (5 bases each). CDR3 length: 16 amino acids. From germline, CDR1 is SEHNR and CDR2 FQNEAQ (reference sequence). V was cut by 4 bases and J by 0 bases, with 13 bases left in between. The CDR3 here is CASSSQGALAKNIQYF. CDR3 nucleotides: TGTGCCAGCAGCTCCCAGGGAGCTCTAGCCAAAAACATTCAGTACTTC.

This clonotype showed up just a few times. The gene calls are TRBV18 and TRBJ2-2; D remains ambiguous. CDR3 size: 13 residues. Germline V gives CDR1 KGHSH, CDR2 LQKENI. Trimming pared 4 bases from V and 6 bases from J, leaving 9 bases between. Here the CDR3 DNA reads TGTGCCAGCTCACGATCCAGGCCCGGGGAGCTGTTTTTT. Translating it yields CASSRSRPGELFF.

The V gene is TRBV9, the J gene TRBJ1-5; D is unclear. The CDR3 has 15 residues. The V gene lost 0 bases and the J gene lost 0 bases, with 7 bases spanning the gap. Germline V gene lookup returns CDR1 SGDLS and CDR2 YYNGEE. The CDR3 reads CASSVGENSNQPQHF. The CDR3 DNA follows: TGTGCCAGCAGCGTAGGCGAAAATAGCAATCAGCCCCAGCATTTT.

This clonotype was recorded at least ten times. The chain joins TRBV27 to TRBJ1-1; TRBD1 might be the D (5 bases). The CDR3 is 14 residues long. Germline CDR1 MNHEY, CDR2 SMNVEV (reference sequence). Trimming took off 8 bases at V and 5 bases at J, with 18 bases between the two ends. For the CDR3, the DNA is TGTGCCAGCGGATCCAGGGTCCCTAGAACTGAAGCTTTCTTT. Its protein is CASGSRVPRTEAFF.

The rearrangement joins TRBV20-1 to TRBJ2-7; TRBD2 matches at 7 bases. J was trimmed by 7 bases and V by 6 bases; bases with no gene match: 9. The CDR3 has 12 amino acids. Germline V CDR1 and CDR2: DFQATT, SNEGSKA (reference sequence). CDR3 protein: CSADSGPGEQYF. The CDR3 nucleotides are TGCAGTGCAGATAGCGGGCCGGGGGAGCAGTACTTC.

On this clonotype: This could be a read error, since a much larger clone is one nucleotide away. This CDR3 is CANSAIPDSSDGYTF. CDR3 nucleotide sequence: TGTGCCAACAGCGCGATCCCGGACAGCAGTGATGGCTACACCTTC. The chain is built from TRBV5-1 and TRBJ1-2, with TRBD1 as a possible D gene (6 bases). The CDR3 is 15 residues long. Germline V gene data show CDR1 as SGHRS and CDR2 as YFSETQ.

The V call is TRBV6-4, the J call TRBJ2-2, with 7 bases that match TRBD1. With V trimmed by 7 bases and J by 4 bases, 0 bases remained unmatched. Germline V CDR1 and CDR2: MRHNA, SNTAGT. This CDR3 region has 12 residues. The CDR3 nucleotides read TGTGCCAGCAAGGGGGCCACCGGGGAGCTGTTTTTT. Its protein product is CASKGATGELFF.

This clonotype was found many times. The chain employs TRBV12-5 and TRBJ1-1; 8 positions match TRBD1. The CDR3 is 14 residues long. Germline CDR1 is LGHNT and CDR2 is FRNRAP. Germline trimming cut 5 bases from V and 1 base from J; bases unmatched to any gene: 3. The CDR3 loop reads CASGAGQGNTEAFF. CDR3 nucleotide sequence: TGTGCTAGTGGTGCAGGACAGGGGAACACTGAAGCTTTCTTT.

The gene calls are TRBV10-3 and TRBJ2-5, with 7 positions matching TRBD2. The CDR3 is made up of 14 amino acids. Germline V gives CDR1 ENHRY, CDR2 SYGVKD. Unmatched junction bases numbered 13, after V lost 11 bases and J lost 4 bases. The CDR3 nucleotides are TGTGCCTCGAGGGCGGGAGCGCAGCGAGAGACCCAGTACTTC. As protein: CASRAGAQRETQYF.

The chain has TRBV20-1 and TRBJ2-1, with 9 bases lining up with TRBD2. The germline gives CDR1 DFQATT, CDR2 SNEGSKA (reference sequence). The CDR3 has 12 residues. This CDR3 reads CRPGTSFNEQFF. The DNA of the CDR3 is TGCAGACCCGGGACTAGCTTCAATGAGCAGTTCTTC.

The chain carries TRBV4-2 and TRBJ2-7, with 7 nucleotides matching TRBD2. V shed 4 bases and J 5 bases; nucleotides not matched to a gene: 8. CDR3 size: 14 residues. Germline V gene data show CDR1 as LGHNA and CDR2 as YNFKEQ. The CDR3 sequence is CASSLTSDLDEQYF. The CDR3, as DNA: TGTGCCAGCAGCCTTACTAGCGACCTCGACGAGCAGTACTTC.

The CDR3 protein is CSAGQGTGANVLTF. CDR3 sequence (DNA): TGCAGTGCGGGACAGGGAACCGGGGCCAACGTCCTGACTTTC. The chain employs TRBV20-1 and TRBJ2-6; 9 bases match TRBD1. In germline, CDR1 is DFQATT, CDR2 SNEGSKA (reference sequence). V was clipped by 6 bases and J by 4 bases; unmatched bases: 4. The length of the CDR3 is 14 residues.

CDR3 region: CASSEAHYRGGDYEQYF. The DNA of the CDR3 is TGTGCCAGCAGTGAAGCGCATTATAGAGGGGGCGATTACGAGCAGTACTTC. The chain employs TRBV6-1 and TRBJ2-7, with 7 bases lining up with TRBD1. Per germline, CDR1 MNHNS and CDR2 SASEGT. Trimming cost V 0 bases and J 4 bases; bases outside gene matches: 12. The CDR3 has 17 residues.

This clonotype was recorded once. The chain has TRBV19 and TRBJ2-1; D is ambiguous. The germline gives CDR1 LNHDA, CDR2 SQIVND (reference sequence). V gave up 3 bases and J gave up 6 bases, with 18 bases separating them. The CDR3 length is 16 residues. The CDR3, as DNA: TGTGCCAGTAGTATTACCGCCCAAGACCCCACCAATGAGCAGTTCTTC. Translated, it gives CASSITAQDPTNEQFF.

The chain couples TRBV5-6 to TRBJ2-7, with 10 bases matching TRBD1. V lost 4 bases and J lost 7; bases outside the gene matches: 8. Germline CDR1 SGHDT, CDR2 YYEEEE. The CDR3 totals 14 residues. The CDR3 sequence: CASSPGQGWGEQYF. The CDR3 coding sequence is TGTGCCAGCAGCCCGGGACAGGGGTGGGGAGAGCAGTACTTC. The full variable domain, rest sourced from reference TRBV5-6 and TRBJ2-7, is DAGVTQSPTHLIKTRGQQVTLRCSPKSGHDTVSWYQQALGQGPQFIFQYYEEEERQRGNFPDRFSGHQFPNYSSELNVNALLLGDSALYLCASSPGQGWGEQYFGPGTRLTVT.

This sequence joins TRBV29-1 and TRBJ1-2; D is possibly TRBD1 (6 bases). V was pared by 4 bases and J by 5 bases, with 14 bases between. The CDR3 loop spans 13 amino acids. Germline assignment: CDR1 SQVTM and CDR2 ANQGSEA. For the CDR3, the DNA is TGCAGCGTTGGGGGCAGGGGCCGGTATGGCTACACCTTC. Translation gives CSVGGRGRYGYTF.

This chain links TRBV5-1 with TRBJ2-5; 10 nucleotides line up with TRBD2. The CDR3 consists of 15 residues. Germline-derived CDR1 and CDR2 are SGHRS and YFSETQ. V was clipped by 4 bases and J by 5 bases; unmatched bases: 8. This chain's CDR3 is CASSRTSGLGETQYF. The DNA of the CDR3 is TGCGCCAGCAGCAGGACTAGCGGCTTGGGGGAGACCCAGTACTTC.

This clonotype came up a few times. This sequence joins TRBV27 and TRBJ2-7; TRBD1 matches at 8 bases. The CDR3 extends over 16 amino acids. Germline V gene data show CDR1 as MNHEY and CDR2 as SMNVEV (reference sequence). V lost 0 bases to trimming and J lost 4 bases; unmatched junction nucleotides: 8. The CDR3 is CASSLSAGQGEYEQYF. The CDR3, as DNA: TGTGCCAGCAGTTTATCGGCAGGACAGGGCGAATACGAGCAGTACTTC.

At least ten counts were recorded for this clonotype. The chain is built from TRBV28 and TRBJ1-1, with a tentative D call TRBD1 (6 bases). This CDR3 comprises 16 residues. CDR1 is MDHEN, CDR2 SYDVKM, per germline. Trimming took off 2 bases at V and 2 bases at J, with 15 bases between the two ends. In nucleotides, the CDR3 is TGTGCCAGCAGTTTACCCCTACAGGGTCGTAACACTGAAGCTTTCTTT. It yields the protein CASSLPLQGRNTEAFF.

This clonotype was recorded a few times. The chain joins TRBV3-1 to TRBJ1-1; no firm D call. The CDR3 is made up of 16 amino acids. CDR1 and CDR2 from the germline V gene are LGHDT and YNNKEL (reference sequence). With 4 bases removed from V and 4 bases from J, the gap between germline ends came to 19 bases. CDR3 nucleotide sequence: TGTGCCAGCAGCCTCAAAGGGAGGGTAACTGGCACTGAAGCTTTCTTT. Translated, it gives CASSLKGRVTGTEAFF.

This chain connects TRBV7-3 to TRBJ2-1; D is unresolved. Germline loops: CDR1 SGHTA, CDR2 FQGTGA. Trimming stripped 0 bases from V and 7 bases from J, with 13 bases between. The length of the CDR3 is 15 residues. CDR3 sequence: CASSLTPGMGNEQFF. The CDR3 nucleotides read TGTGCCAGCAGCTTAACCCCAGGTATGGGGAATGAGCAGTTCTTC.